This section outlines one T cell receptor beta chain sequence together with its context. The antigen is not known. The data derive from a study of T cell responses to AZD1222 COVID-19 vaccine. Second doses at about 4 or about 12 weeks were pooled. Points from the study as a whole: Repertoires were collected only later (after the peak T cell response had occurred). Spike-wide coverage was observed for vaccine-associated CD4 TCRs, with dominant responses at 160-218 and 743-854. White British people made up most donors, females outnumbered males, and clonal diversity was possibly underestimated.

Trimming pared 5 bases from V and 7 bases from J, leaving 9 bases between. The length of the CDR3 is 12 residues. Germline-derived CDR1 and CDR2 are SGHAT and FQNNGV. The data were produced by immunoSEQ multiplex PCR, yet TCRdb's version contains in-frame clones alone and is incomplete. Here the sample spans approximately 150,000 clones, about nine tenths being singletons. This sequence was found in an adult who received the AZD1222 COVID-19 vaccine. Sequencing was performed on peripheral blood, taken 28 days after the second AZD1222 dose. J is TRBJ1-5 and V is TRBV11-2; the D is unclear. The CDR3 region has the DNA TGTGCCAGCAGCCAAGAAGGACAGCCCCAGCATTTT. It translates to CASSQEGQPQHF.